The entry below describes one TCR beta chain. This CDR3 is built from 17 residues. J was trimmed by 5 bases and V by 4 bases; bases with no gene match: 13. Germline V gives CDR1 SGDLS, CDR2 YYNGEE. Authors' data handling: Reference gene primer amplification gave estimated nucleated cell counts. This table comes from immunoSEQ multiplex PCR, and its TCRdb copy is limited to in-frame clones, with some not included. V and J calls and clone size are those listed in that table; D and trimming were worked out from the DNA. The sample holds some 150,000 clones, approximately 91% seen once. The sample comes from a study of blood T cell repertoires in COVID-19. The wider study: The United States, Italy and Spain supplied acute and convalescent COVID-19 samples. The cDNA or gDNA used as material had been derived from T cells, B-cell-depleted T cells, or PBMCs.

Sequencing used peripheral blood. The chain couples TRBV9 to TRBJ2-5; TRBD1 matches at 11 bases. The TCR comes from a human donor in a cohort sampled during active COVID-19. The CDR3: CASSLGTGGSSGETQYF. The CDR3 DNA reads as TGTGCCAGCAGCCTCGGGACAGGGGGATCGTCGGGTGAGACCCAGTACTTC.